This T cell receptor (beta chain) was sequenced in a study of T-cell memory formation after mild COVID-19. TCRdb fed the 5' RACE reads into MiXCR, producing one record per CDR3 protein. The table shows 410,000 or so distinct CDR3 sequences, with 23% occurring only once. Trimming stripped 4 bases from V and 1 base from J, with 12 bases between. This CDR3 spans 15 amino acids. Per the germline V gene, CDR1 is MNHNS and CDR2 is SASEGT. The chain employs TRBV6-1 and TRBJ2-3; D call uncertain. Sequenced material: PBMCs or a T cell subset sorted from them (not recorded which). The sequence was collected from an adult woman who had mild COVID-19 (a few samples of this study predate the infection). Cell type and time point are not known. CDR3 region: CASSGRVLGTDTQYF. The DNA for the CDR3 is TGTGCCAGCAGTGGCCGGGTATTGGGCACAGATACGCAGTATTTT.